These T cell receptor beta chains were read from a single sample in a study of T cells in localized non-small cell lung cancer. Some clones are missing from TCRdb's copy, which holds only in-frame ones; the method was immunoSEQ multiplex PCR. The sample comprises 50,000 to 55,000 clones, around nine tenths of which are singletons, and about a sixth rests with the top ten. The sequencing here drew on PBMCs, taken before any cancer treatment. These receptors were taken from a female donor with stage II lung adenocarcinoma. CDR3s include the opening cysteine and the closing phenylalanine or tryptophan. D genes are given only for firm matches. The size entry is marked missing in some rows and otherwise reads once, few, many or a size class.

V gene	J gene	clone size	D gene	CDR3 protein	CDR3 DNA
TRBV19	TRBJ2-3	.	.	CASSMSGTDTQYF	TGTGCCAGTAGTATGTCAGGGACAGATACGCAGTATTTT
TRBV11-3	TRBJ1-1	.	.	CASSLVAANTEAFF	TGTGCCAGCAGCTTAGTTGCTGCGAACACTGAAGCTTTCTTT
TRBV7-2	TRBJ2-3	few	.	CASSLGIARRADTQYF	TGTGCCAGCAGCTTAGGGATTGCGAGAAGAGCAGATACGCAGTATTTT
TRBV7-6	TRBJ1-2	.	TRBD1	CASSLGTGVDYGYTF	TGTGCCAGCAGCTTGGGGACAGGGGTCGACTATGGCTACACCTTC
TRBV5-4	TRBJ1-3	.	.	CASSLDRVPGNTIYF	TGTGCCAGCAGCTTGGACAGGGTGCCTGGAAACACCATATATTTT
TRBV4-1	TRBJ1-5	.	.	CASSQDNRATNQPQHF	TGCGCCAGCAGCCAAGATAACAGGGCCACCAATCAGCCCCAGCATTTT
TRBV6-6	TRBJ2-7	.	TRBD1	CASTEGGQGSYEQYF	TGCGCCAGCACCGAAGGGGGACAGGGCTCCTACGAGCAGTACTTC
TRBV19	TRBJ1-2	once	.	CASSITVLYGYTF	TGTGCCAGTAGTATAACAGTTCTCTATGGCTACACCTTC
TRBV10-3	TRBJ1-3	.	TRBD1	CAIRAGGAKNTIYF	TGTGCCATCAGGGCAGGGGGCGCAAAAAACACCATATATTTT
TRBV11-1	TRBJ1-2	.	.	CASSLAGTSEGYTF	TGTGCCAGCAGCTTAGCCGGGACCTCGGAGGGCTACACCTTC
TRBV7-8	TRBJ2-7	.	.	CASIISGGPYEQYF	TGTGCCAGCATCATCTCTGGGGGGCCCTACGAGCAGTACTTC
TRBV19	TRBJ2-2	.	.	CASKRIAENTGELFF	TGTGCCAGTAAGCGGATAGCGGAGAACACCGGGGAGCTGTTTTTT
TRBV5-4	TRBJ2-1	.	TRBD1	CASRAAGTGYNEQFF	TGTGCCAGCAGGGCAGCCGGGACAGGGTATAATGAGCAGTTCTTC
TRBV27	TRBJ1-1	.	.	CASSFGGGNTEAFF	TGTGCCAGCAGTTTCGGGGGCGGGAACACTGAAGCTTTCTTT
TRBV5-4	TRBJ2-1	.	TRBD2	CASSLGGGDYNEQFF	TGTGCCAGCAGCTTGGGCGGGGGGGACTACAATGAGCAGTTCTTC
TRBV11-2	TRBJ2-7	.	.	CASSPKGWVYEQYF	TGTGCCAGCAGCCCCAAGGGTTGGGTCTACGAGCAGTACTTC
TRBV19	TRBJ1-6	few	TRBD1	CASSSGQGNSPLHF	TGTGCCAGTAGTTCAGGACAGGGGAATTCACCCCTCCACTTT
TRBV5-1	TRBJ2-1	.	TRBD1	CASSRPGTGENEQFF	TGCGCCAGCAGCCGACCCGGGACAGGGGAGAATGAGCAGTTCTTC
TRBV7-8	TRBJ2-3	.	TRBD2	CASSLAGGGGDTQYF	TGTGCCAGCAGTTTAGCGGGGGGCGGGGGAGATACGCAGTATTTT
TRBV5-1	TRBJ2-7	.	.	CASRKEVNYEQYF	TGCGCCAGCAGAAAGGAGGTTAACTACGAGCAGTACTTC
TRBV4-1	TRBJ2-1	.	.	CASSQEAGAIYNEQFF	TGCGCCAGCAGCCAAGAGGCGGGGGCAATCTACAATGAGCAGTTCTTC
TRBV18	TRBJ1-1	.	.	CASSPQPEHTEAFF	TGTGCCAGCTCACCACAGCCGGAGCACACTGAAGCTTTCTTT